This is a list of T cell receptor beta chains from one sample in a study of T cells after yellow fever vaccination. One entry per CDR3 protein, called by TCRdb with MiXCR from the 5' RACE reads. This sample has about 630,000 distinct CDR3 sequences, with over 9% found just once. The sample consisted of PBMCs, taken on the day of the yellow fever booster vaccination. The receptor set was obtained from a man under 40 who received the YFV17D yellow fever vaccine. Each CDR3 is given with its conserved first and last residue. The order of the fields is J gene, D gene, V gene, clone size, CDR3 DNA, CDR3 protein. A D gene is named only where the DNA matches it firmly. Clone size is given for some rows only: seen once, a few or many times, or a class if the clone is expanded.

J: TRBJ2-1; D: TRBD2; V: TRBV28; size: few; DNA: TGTGCCAGCGGACTAGCGGGAGAGCATGAGCAGTTCTTC; CDR3: CASGLAGEHEQFF
J: TRBJ2-7; D: NA; V: TRBV6-2/TRBV6-3; size: few; DNA: TGTGCCAGCAGTTACCGGGACCCGGCCTCCTACGAGCAGTACTTC; CDR3: CASSYRDPASYEQYF
J: TRBJ2-5; D: NA; V: TRBV30; size: few; DNA: TGTGCCTGGATCGGGACAAGCCCACAAGAGACCCAGTACTTC; CDR3: CAWIGTSPQETQYF
J: TRBJ2-7; D: TRBD2; V: TRBV5-1; size: many; DNA: TGCGCCAGCAGCTCCGGGACTAGCGGTTACGAGCAGTACTTC; CDR3: CASSSGTSGYEQYF
J: TRBJ2-5; D: NA; V: TRBV7-2; size: once; DNA: TGTGCCAGCAGCTTATTCTTGACAGGAGGGGAGACCCAGTACTTC; CDR3: CASSLFLTGGETQYF
J: TRBJ2-1; D: NA; V: TRBV4-1; size: NA; DNA: TGCGCCAGCAGCCAAATCGGTTATGAGCAGTTCTTC; CDR3: CASSQIGYEQFF
J: TRBJ2-1; D: TRBD2; V: TRBV7-2; size: NA; DNA: TGTGCCAGCAGCGCCTGGGCTAGCGGCTCCTACAATGAGCAGTTCTTC; CDR3: CASSAWASGSYNEQFF
J: TRBJ1-1; D: NA; V: TRBV18; size: few; DNA: TGTGCCAGCTCACCTCCGGGGGGCAGGAACACTGAAGCTTTCTTT; CDR3: CASSPPGGRNTEAFF
J: TRBJ2-7; D: NA; V: TRBV20-1; size: NA; DNA: TGCAGTGCCCACGAGGATGGCAGGGCCGGGGAGCAGTACTTC; CDR3: CSAHEDGRAGEQYF
J: TRBJ2-5; D: NA; V: TRBV12-3/TRBV12-4; size: NA; DNA: TGTGCCAGCGCCGGGGGAGAGACCCAGTACTTC; CDR3: CASAGGETQYF
J: TRBJ2-5; D: NA; V: TRBV20-1; size: few; DNA: TGCAGTGCGCACAACCAGGGATTTCTACATGAGACCCAGTACTTC; CDR3: CSAHNQGFLHETQYF
J: TRBJ2-1; D: TRBD2; V: TRBV19; size: NA; DNA: TGTGCCAGTAGTTTTCGTCGGACTAGCGGGAGCGGGGGTGGTTACAATGAGCAGTTCTTC; CDR3: CASSFRRTSGSGGGYNEQFF